The subject of this entry is one TCR beta chain. Time point in this sample: pre-treatment sample, taken before nivolumab and TIL therapy. Most excised metastases sampled were pleural nodules or supraclavicular lymph nodes. Tumors were harvested before any PD-1/PD-L1 blockade. Enrollment ran from October 2017 to early 2020. Sequencing used immunoSEQ v3. Each library reached 2.1 million or so read pairs, or about 4.5-6.5 million at deep level. This table comes from immunoSEQ multiplex PCR, and its TCRdb copy is limited to in-frame clones, with some not included. The data show more than 90,000 clones, with about two thirds seen just once and roughly 11% held by the top ten. The sample belongs to a study of TIL therapy for anti-PD-1-resistant metastatic lung cancer. CDR3 length equals 15 residues. V dropped 5 bases and J dropped 3 bases, with 17 bases sitting between them. CDR1 and CDR2 (germline): MNHNY, SVGAGI (reference sequence).

The chain employs TRBV6-6 and TRBJ2-7; D remains ambiguous. This TCR was recovered from a person aged 25 to 85 with non-small cell lung cancer. Sequencing used tumor tissue, obtained at baseline. CDR3 nucleotide sequence: TGTGCCAGCAGTGACCCGGGCCCTCCTCTCTACGAGCAGTACTTC. Protein: CASSDPGPPLYEQYF.